A selection of T cell receptor beta chains follows, all from one sample in a study of blood T cell repertoires in COVID-19. TCRdb's copy holds only in-frame clones and misses some; the assay was immunoSEQ multiplex PCR. The repertoire has about 200,000 clones, around 85% of them found once; the top ten carry 3% to 4%. The sequenced material came from PBMCs or T cells enriched from blood (not recorded which). The receptors derive from a woman between 40 and 50 years old with acute COVID-19. Each CDR3 is given with its conserved first and last residue. A D gene is named only where the DNA matches it firmly. Size is omitted from some rows. Given values are once, few, many or a class for expanded clones.

V gene,J gene,CDR3 length,D gene,clone size,CDR3 protein,CDR3 DNA
TRBV27,TRBJ2-5,13,TRBD2,-,CASGGLAGETQYF,TGTGCCAGCGGAGGGCTAGCGGGAGAGACCCAGTACTTC
TRBV23-1,TRBJ2-7,17,-,-,CASSQSWSTLGGYEQYF,TGCGCCAGCAGTCAATCGTGGTCGACGTTGGGAGGCTACGAGCAGTACTTC
TRBV10-3,TRBJ1-3,15,-,-,CAISEFTGYGNTIYF,TGTGCCATCAGTGAATTTACAGGGTATGGAAACACCATATATTTT
TRBV28,TRBJ2-7,13,-,-,CATGSTVRYEQYF,TGTGCAACCGGGAGTACGGTTCGCTACGAGCAGTACTTC
TRBV7-9,TRBJ2-1,14,TRBD2,-,CASSLQRDYNEQFF,TGTGCCAGCAGCTTGCAGCGGGACTACAATGAGCAGTTCTTC
TRBV6-2/TRBV6-3,TRBJ2-7,15,TRBD2,-,CASSYSGLAGYEQYF,TGTGCCAGCAGTTACTCCGGACTAGCGGGATACGAGCAGTACTTC
TRBV18,TRBJ2-7,13,-,many,CASQNTRGAEQYF,TGTGCCAGCCAGAACACCCGGGGGGCCGAGCAGTACTTC
TRBV5-5,TRBJ1-1,15,TRBD1,-,CASSSRDRVYTEAFF,TGTGCCAGCAGCTCCCGGGACAGGGTCTACACTGAAGCTTTCTTT
TRBV9,TRBJ2-3,16,-,once,CASSPLKVAGTDTQYF,TGTGCCAGCAGCCCCTTAAAGGTAGCAGGCACAGATACGCAGTATTTT
TRBV28,TRBJ1-6,14,TRBD1,-,CASSSGQGWSPLHF,TGTGCCAGCAGCTCGGGACAGGGTTGGTCACCCCTCCACTTT
TRBV28,TRBJ2-7,13,-,-,CASSFGVTYEQYF,TGTGCCAGCAGTTTTGGAGTAACCTACGAGCAGTACTTC
TRBV2,TRBJ2-1,16,TRBD2,-,CASSSKAGGSYNEQFF,TGTGCCAGCAGTTCCAAAGCGGGAGGCTCCTACAATGAGCAGTTCTTC
TRBV11-2,TRBJ2-1,14,-,-,CASSLPDWRGEQFF,TGTGCCAGCAGCCTGCCGGACTGGAGGGGTGAGCAGTTCTTC
TRBV24-1,TRBJ2-7,13,-,-,CATSDPNTYEQYF,TGTGCCACCAGTGATCCGAACACCTACGAGCAGTACTTC
TRBV28,TRBJ1-3,15,-,-,CASSSPGGPGNTIYF,TGTGCCAGCAGCTCTCCGGGAGGGCCTGGAAACACCATATATTTT
TRBV28,TRBJ2-7,11,-,-,CASSFQREKYF,TGTGCCAGCAGTTTTCAGAGGGAAAAGTACTTC
TRBV29-1,TRBJ2-5,13,-,-,CSVEFRGVETQYF,TGCAGCGTTGAGTTTCGCGGGGTTGAGACCCAGTACTTC
TRBV5-6,TRBJ1-1,16,-,-,CASSPAGGPANTEAFF,TGTGCCAGCAGCCCGGCGGGGGGGCCTGCGAACACTGAAGCTTTCTTT
TRBV11-3,TRBJ2-3,13,TRBD2,-,CASSFPLAATQYF,TGTGCCAGCAGCTTCCCCCTAGCGGCTACGCAGTATTTT
TRBV7-9,TRBJ1-1,11,-,-,CASSLQTEAFF,TGTGCCAGCAGCCTTCAGACTGAAGCTTTCTTT
TRBV6-5,TRBJ2-5,12,-,-,CASTPQQETQYF,TGTGCCAGCACCCCACAGCAAGAGACCCAGTACTTC
TRBV6-5,TRBJ2-7,13,TRBD1,medium-sized,CASRLRDSYEQYF,TGTGCCAGCAGACTCCGGGACAGCTACGAGCAGTACTTC
TRBV11-3,TRBJ2-7,15,TRBD2,-,CASSSTGTSGSEQYF,TGTGCCAGCAGCTCTACCGGGACTAGCGGGTCGGAGCAGTACTTC
TRBV4-1,TRBJ2-3,18,TRBD2,-,CASQRRTSGITSTDTQYF,TGCGCCAGCCAGCGCCGGACTAGCGGAATAACTAGCACAGATACGCAGTATTTT
TRBV5-1,TRBJ2-1,13,-,once,CASSFTSHNEQFF,TGCGCCAGCAGCTTTACTAGCCACAATGAGCAGTTCTTC
TRBV18,TRBJ2-3,19,-,-,CASSPPGTGRVANTDTQYF,TGTGCCAGCTCACCACCCGGAACAGGGAGGGTCGCGAACACAGATACGCAGTATTTT
TRBV5-1,TRBJ2-7,15,TRBD1,-,CASSLVAGQGYEQYF,TGCGCCAGCAGCTTGGTGGCGGGACAGGGCTACGAGCAGTACTTC
TRBV5-1,TRBJ2-7,14,-,few,CASSFSGQSYEQYF,TGCGCCAGCAGCTTCTCGGGACAATCCTACGAGCAGTACTTC
TRBV13,TRBJ2-1,16,TRBD1,once,CASSLADRGNYNEQFF,TGTGCCAGCAGCTTAGCGGACAGGGGGAACTACAATGAGCAGTTCTTC
TRBV7-2,TRBJ2-5,15,TRBD2,-,CASSLEGLMRETQYF,TGTGCCAGCAGCTTAGAGGGACTAATGAGGGAGACCCAGTACTTC
TRBV28,TRBJ2-1,16,TRBD2,-,CASSLAMTGGNNEQFF,TGTGCCAGCAGTTTGGCGATGACGGGAGGGAACAATGAGCAGTTCTTC
TRBV28,TRBJ2-1,13,TRBD1,once,CASRGQGGSEQFF,TGTGCCAGCAGAGGACAGGGGGGAAGTGAGCAGTTCTTC
TRBV7-9,TRBJ2-5,15,TRBD1,-,CASTEGTGPQETQYF,TGTGCCAGCACAGAGGGGACAGGGCCTCAAGAGACCCAGTACTTC
TRBV12-3/TRBV12-4,TRBJ2-7,12,-,-,CASRDTLGEQYF,TGTGCCAGCCGGGACACCCTTGGCGAGCAGTACTTC
TRBV4-3,TRBJ2-1,16,TRBD2,-,CASSRLSGGDYNEQFF,TGCGCCAGCAGCCGCCTTAGCGGGGGAGATTACAATGAGCAGTTCTTC
TRBV14,TRBJ2-4,16,TRBD1,-,CASSLTGGRTKNIQYF,TGTGCCAGCAGCCTTACAGGGGGCCGGACCAAAAACATTCAGTACTTC
TRBV7-8,TRBJ2-4,14,-,-,CASSPTSSQNIQYF,TGTGCCAGCAGCCCTACTAGCTCACAAAACATTCAGTACTTC
TRBV27,TRBJ1-2,13,TRBD1,-,CASSLFPGQGKTF,TGTGCCAGCAGTTTGTTCCCGGGACAGGGAAAGACCTTC
TRBV6-2/TRBV6-3,TRBJ2-2,16,TRBD2,many,CASSYRTSGSSGELFF,TGTGCCAGCAGTTACCGGACTAGCGGGAGCTCCGGGGAGCTGTTTTTT
TRBV29-1,TRBJ2-1,13,-,once,CSVGASGTGEQFF,TGCAGCGTTGGGGCTAGCGGGACAGGTGAGCAGTTCTTC
TRBV6-2/TRBV6-3,TRBJ2-3,18,-,-,CASSYSVGVGRSTDTQYF,TGTGCCAGCAGTTACTCGGTTGGCGTGGGGCGATCCACAGATACGCAGTATTTT